The rows below give T cell receptor beta chains drawn from one sample of a study of cytomegalovirus exposure and HLA in healthy donors. The protocol was immunoSEQ multiplex PCR, while the TCRdb copy is restricted to in-frame clones and leaves out a portion. The table lists 150,000 or so clones, 65% to 90% of them singletons. Sequencing was done on a sample of PBMCs. The origin of the receptors is a woman in her 50s in good health and CMV-seropositive. Both conserved end residues are part of each CDR3. A D gene is named only where the DNA matches it firmly. The size of a clone is reported for some rows only, either as once, few or many, or as a class for expanded clones.

V gene	J gene	clone size	D gene	CDR3 protein	CDR3 DNA
TRBV5-6	TRBJ1-2	-	-	CASSPVGDSNYGYTF	TGTGCCAGCAGCCCGGTGGGGGACTCGAACTATGGCTACACCTTC
TRBV7-9	TRBJ2-1	-	-	CASSPFGGASNEQFF	TGTGCCAGCAGCCCCTTTGGGGGGGCCTCGAATGAGCAGTTCTTC
TRBV7-4	TRBJ2-3	few	TRBD2	CASSLTSPGLAGGRLSTDTQYF	TGTGCCAGCAGCTTAACCTCCCCGGGACTAGCGGGGGGACGACTTAGCACAGATACGCAGTATTTT
TRBV2	TRBJ1-5	-	-	CASRPSENQPQHF	TGTGCCAGCAGACCGTCCGAGAATCAGCCCCAGCATTTT
TRBV11-2	TRBJ1-2	-	-	CASSLPEDVGYTF	TGTGCCAGCAGCTTACCAGAGGATGTGGGCTACACCTTC
TRBV6-1	TRBJ1-1	-	-	CASSEGRRYTEAFF	TGTGCCAGCAGTGAGGGGCGGAGATACACTGAAGCTTTCTTT
TRBV6-5	TRBJ1-6	-	TRBD1	CASKMTGTYNSPLHF	TGTGCCAGCAAGATGACAGGGACCTATAATTCACCCCTCCACTTT
TRBV7-3	TRBJ2-2	-	TRBD2	CASSPSGRGAGELFF	TGTGCCAGCAGCCCTAGCGGGAGGGGGGCCGGGGAGCTGTTTTTT
TRBV10-3	TRBJ1-1	few	TRBD1	CAINQDRATEAFF	TGTGCCATCAACCAGGACAGGGCCACTGAAGCTTTCTTT
TRBV7-9	TRBJ1-1	-	-	CASSSSVNTEAFF	TGTGCCAGCAGCTCCTCGGTGAACACTGAAGCTTTCTTT
TRBV25-1	TRBJ2-7	-	TRBD2	CASKASGGNYEQYF	TGTGCCAGCAAGGCTAGCGGGGGGAACTACGAGCAGTACTTC
TRBV9	TRBJ1-4	-	-	CASSVARGLNEKLFF	TGTGCCAGCAGCGTAGCCCGAGGCCTCAATGAAAAACTGTTTTTT
TRBV5-1	TRBJ2-3	once	TRBD2	CASSSLGGGAWDTQYF	TGCGCCAGCAGCTCCCTTGGCGGGGGGGCCTGGGATACGCAGTATTTT
TRBV15	TRBJ1-1	-	-	CATGPIQGTEAFF	TGTGCCACGGGCCCTATCCAGGGCACTGAAGCTTTCTTT
TRBV7-9	TRBJ1-4	-	TRBD1	CASSFGQGDEKLFF	TGTGCCAGCAGCTTTGGACAGGGTGATGAAAAACTGTTTTTT
TRBV18	TRBJ1-2	-	TRBD1	CASSPGGQVYGYTF	TGTGCCAGCTCACCAGGGGGACAGGTCTATGGCTACACCTTC
TRBV4-3	TRBJ2-7	-	-	CASSQDPRGSYEQYF	TGCGCCAGCAGCCAAGATCCCAGGGGAAGCTACGAGCAGTACTTC
TRBV5-6	TRBJ1-4	once	TRBD1	CASSFGTGGNEKLFF	TGTGCCAGCAGCTTCGGGACAGGGGGGAATGAAAAACTGTTTTTT
TRBV2	TRBJ1-6	-	-	CASSGTGHNNSPLHF	TGTGCCAGCAGCGGGACGGGACACAATAATTCACCCCTCCACTTT
TRBV30	TRBJ2-7	-	-	CAWSQGPYEQYF	TGTGCCTGGAGTCAGGGGCCCTACGAGCAGTACTTC
TRBV12-5	TRBJ2-7	once	-	CASGLLSHEQYF	TGTGCTAGTGGCCTCCTTTCCCACGAGCAGTACTTC
TRBV4-1	TRBJ1-4	-	TRBD1	CASSRQGAATNEKLFF	TGCGCCAGCAGCCGACAGGGGGCGGCGACTAATGAAAAACTGTTTTTT
TRBV6-5	TRBJ2-2	few	-	CASRNYREGSGELFF	TGTGCCAGCAGGAACTACAGGGAGGGGTCCGGGGAGCTGTTTTTT
TRBV10-3	TRBJ2-3	-	-	CAISREPTETQYF	TGTGCCATCAGTCGGGAGCCCACAGAAACGCAGTATTTT
TRBV6-1	TRBJ2-2	-	-	CASRGGRVYTGELFF	TGTGCCAGCAGGGGGGGGCGGGTTTACACCGGGGAGCTGTTTTTT
TRBV10-3	TRBJ1-1	once	-	CAISEDRGTEAFF	TGTGCCATCAGTGAGGACAGAGGCACTGAAGCTTTCTTT
TRBV30	TRBJ2-2	-	-	CAWSMGGFGYTGELFF	TGTGCCTGGAGTATGGGGGGATTTGGGTACACCGGGGAGCTGTTTTTT
TRBV15	TRBJ2-6	-	TRBD1	CATSRDRAGANVLTF	TGTGCCACCAGCAGGGACAGGGCTGGGGCCAACGTCCTGACTTTC
TRBV10-3	TRBJ2-1	-	TRBD2	CAISPGGYNEQFF	TGTGCCATCAGCCCGGGGGGGTACAATGAGCAGTTCTTC
TRBV29-1	TRBJ2-2	few	TRBD1	CSVEGQGNTGELFF	TGCAGCGTTGAGGGACAGGGTAACACCGGGGAGCTGTTTTTT
TRBV11-2	TRBJ1-3	-	-	CASGRQGTGNTIYF	TGTGCCAGCGGTCGGCAGGGGACTGGAAACACCATATATTTT
TRBV2	TRBJ2-7	-	-	CASSEVGERSYEQYF	TGTGCCAGCAGTGAAGTGGGCGAACGCTCCTACGAGCAGTACTTC
TRBV11-2	TRBJ1-2	-	-	CASSLEWRYGYTF	TGTGCCAGCAGCTTAGAATGGCGGTATGGCTACACCTTC
TRBV18	TRBJ1-1	once	-	CASSSREAETEAFF	TGTGCCAGCTCATCCCGGGAGGCGGAGACTGAAGCTTTCTTT
TRBV15	TRBJ1-2	-	TRBD1	CATKPFDRDYGYTF	TGCGCCACTAAACCCTTTGACAGGGACTATGGCTACACCTTC
TRBV30	TRBJ2-7	-	-	CAWSVTPGWGEQYF	TGTGCCTGGAGTGTAACCCCAGGGTGGGGCGAGCAGTACTTC
TRBV6-5	TRBJ2-7	few	-	CASSYSRTEQYF	TGTGCCAGCAGTTACTCTCGGACTGAGCAGTACTTC
TRBV5-1	TRBJ2-3	once	-	CASSSPGHQPSDTQYF	TGCGCCAGCAGCTCTCCGGGACACCAACCGTCGGATACGCAGTATTTT